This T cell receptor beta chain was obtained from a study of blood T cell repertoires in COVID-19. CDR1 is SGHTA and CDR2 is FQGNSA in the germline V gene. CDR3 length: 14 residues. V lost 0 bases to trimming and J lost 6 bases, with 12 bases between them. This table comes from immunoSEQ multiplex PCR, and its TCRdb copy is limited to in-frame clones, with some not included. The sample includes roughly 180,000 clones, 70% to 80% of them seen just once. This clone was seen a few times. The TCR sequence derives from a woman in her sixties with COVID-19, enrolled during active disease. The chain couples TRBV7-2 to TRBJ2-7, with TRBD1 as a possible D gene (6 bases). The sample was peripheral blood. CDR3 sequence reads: CASSLAASGVEQYF. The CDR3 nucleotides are TGTGCCAGCAGCTTAGCAGCATCAGGGGTCGAGCAGTACTTC. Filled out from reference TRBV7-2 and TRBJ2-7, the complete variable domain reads GAGVSQSPSNKVTEKGKDVELRCDPISGHTALYWYRQSLGQGLEFLIYFQGNSAPDKSGLPSDRFSAERTGGSVSTLTIQRTQQEDSAVYLCASSLAASGVEQYFGPGTRLTVT.